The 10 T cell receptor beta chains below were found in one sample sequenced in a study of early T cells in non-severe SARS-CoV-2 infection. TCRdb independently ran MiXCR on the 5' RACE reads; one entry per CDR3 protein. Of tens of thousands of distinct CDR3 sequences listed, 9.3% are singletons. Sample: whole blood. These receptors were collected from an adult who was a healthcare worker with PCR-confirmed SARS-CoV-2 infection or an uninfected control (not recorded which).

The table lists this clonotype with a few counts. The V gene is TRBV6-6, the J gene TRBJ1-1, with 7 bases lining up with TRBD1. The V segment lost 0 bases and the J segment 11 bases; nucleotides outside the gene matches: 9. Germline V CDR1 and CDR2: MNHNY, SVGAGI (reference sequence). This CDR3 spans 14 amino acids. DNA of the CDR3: TGTGCCAGCAGTTACTCGACAGGGCGCTTTTGGGCTTTCTTT. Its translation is CASSYSTGRFWAFF.

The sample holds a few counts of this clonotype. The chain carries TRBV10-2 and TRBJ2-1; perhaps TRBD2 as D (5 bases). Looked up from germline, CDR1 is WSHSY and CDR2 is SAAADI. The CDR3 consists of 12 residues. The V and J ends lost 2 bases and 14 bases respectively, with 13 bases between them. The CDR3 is CASSEPSGGEFF. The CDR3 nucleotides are TGCGCCAGCAGTGAGCCGAGCGGTGGGGAGTTCTTC.

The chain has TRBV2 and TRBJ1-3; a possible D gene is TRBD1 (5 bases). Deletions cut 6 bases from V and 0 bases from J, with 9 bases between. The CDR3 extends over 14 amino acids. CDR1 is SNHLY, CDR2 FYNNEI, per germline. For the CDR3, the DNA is TGTGCCAGCAGGGGGGATTCCTCTGGAAACACCATATATTTT. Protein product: CASRGDSSGNTIYF.

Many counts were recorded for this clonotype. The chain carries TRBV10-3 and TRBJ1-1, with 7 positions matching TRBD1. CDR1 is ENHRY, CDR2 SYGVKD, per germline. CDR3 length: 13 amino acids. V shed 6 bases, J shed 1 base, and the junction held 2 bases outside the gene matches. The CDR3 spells CAIRGTENTEAFF. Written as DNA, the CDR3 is TGTGCCATCAGGGGGACAGAGAACACTGAAGCTTTCTTT.

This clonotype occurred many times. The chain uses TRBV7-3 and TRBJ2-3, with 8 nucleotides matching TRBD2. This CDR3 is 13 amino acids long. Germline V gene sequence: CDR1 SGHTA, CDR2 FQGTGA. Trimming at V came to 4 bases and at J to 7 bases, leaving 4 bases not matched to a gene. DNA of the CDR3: TGTGCCAGCAGCTACGGGGGGGAGTATACGCAGTATTTT. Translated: CASSYGGEYTQYF.

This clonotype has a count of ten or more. CDR3 coding DNA: TGTGCCAGCAGTTTCGGCGCCCGCACCAAAAACATTCAGTACTTC. This translates into CASSFGARTKNIQYF. The rearrangement uses TRBV12-3 or TRBV12-4 and TRBJ2-4; D remains unclear. The CDR3 runs 15 residues. V was clipped by 3 bases and J by 2 bases, with 11 bases between them.

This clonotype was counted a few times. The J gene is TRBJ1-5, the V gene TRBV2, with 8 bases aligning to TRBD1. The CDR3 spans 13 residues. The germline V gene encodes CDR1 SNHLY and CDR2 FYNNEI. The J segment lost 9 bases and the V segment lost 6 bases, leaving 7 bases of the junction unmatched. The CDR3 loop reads CASSPGQVGPQHF. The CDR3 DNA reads TGTGCCAGCAGCCCGGGACAGGTCGGGCCCCAGCATTTT.

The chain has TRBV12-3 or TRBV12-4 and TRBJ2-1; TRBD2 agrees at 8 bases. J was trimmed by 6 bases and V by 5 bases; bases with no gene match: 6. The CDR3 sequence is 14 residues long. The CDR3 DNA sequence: TGTGCCAGCAGTCCAGTGGCGGGGGGCAATGAGCAGTTCTTC. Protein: CASSPVAGGNEQFF.

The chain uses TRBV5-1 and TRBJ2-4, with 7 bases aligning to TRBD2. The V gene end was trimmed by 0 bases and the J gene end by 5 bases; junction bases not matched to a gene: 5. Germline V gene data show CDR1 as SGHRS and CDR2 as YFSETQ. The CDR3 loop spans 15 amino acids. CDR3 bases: TGCGCCAGCAGCTTGGGGCCAAGCGGGGAAAACATTCAGTACTTC. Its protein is CASSLGPSGENIQYF.

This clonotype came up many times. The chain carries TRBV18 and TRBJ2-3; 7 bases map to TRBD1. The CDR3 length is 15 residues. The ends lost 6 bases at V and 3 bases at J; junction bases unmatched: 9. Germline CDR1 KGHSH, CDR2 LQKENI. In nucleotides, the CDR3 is TGTGCCAGCTCCACCGGTGGGACAGATACAGATACGCAGTATTTT. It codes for CASSTGGTDTDTQYF.